A single sample is the source of the 11 T cell receptor beta chains below, sequenced in a study of T cells after yellow fever vaccination (dated by TCRdb to the late 2010s). The library was generated by 5' RACE. Sequenced on an Illumina NovaSeq 6000. Using fastp at Q25 and MiXCR, TCRdb reprocessed the public reads and kept productive beta chains. Each record represents a unique CDR3 protein, reported with the most common genes and DNA among its rows. The sample has around 250,000 distinct CDR3 sequences on record, 5.2% of them singletons. The ten largest clones take up 3% to 4% of the sample. Taken with the paper, the label for treatment or condition translates to: live attenuated yellow fever vaccine strain. The sequencing here drew on CD4+ T cells sorted from PBMCs, taken on the day of the yellow fever booster vaccination. The receptors originated from a man aged 18 to 29 who received the YFV17D yellow fever vaccine.

This clonotype was observed many times. This chain links TRBV20-1 with TRBJ2-3; the D gene is possibly TRBD2 (5 bases). This CDR3 has 12 amino acids. V was shortened by 1 base and J by 5 bases, with 7 bases between the two germline ends. Germline V gene data show CDR1 as DFQATT and CDR2 as SNEGSKA (reference sequence). The CDR3 bases are TGCAGTGCTAGAGTTGGAGGAGATACGCAGTATTTT. It specifies CSARVGGDTQYF.

This clonotype has ten or more counts. The chain uses TRBV20-1 and TRBJ2-5, with TRBD2 matching over 9 bases. Trimming at V came to 6 bases and at J to 2 bases, leaving 7 bases not matched to a gene. The CDR3 totals 14 residues. Germline CDR1 reads DFQATT; CDR2 reads SNEGSKA (reference sequence). The CDR3, as DNA: TGCAGTGCGCAGACTAGCGGCGGACAAGAGACCCAGTACTTC. Protein sequence: CSAQTSGGQETQYF.

The gene calls are TRBV10-3 and TRBJ1-2, with D possibly TRBD1 on 5 matching bases. V was shortened by 6 bases and J by 9 bases, with 11 bases between the two germline ends. Germline V CDR1 and CDR2: ENHRY, SYGVKD. The CDR3 has 11 amino acids. The CDR3 DNA reads TGTGCCATCAGCGTTGCGGGACGCTACACCTTC. It encodes CAISVAGRYTF.

The chain has TRBV20-1 and TRBJ2-1; the D is unclear. The CDR3 covers 11 residues. V was pared by 4 bases and J by 4 bases, with 5 bases between. Germline CDR1 DFQATT, CDR2 SNEGSKA (reference sequence). The CDR3 DNA reads TGCAGTGCTAAAGGGTACAATGAGCAGTTCTTC. Its translation: CSAKGYNEQFF.

This clonotype came up many times. The V call is TRBV12-3 or TRBV12-4, the J call TRBJ1-2, with D tentatively TRBD1 (5 bases). The CDR3 sequence is 14 residues long. V lost 7 bases and J 4 bases, leaving 16 bases between the germline ends. The CDR3 bases are TGTGCCAGCACCCTCGGGGGGGTATCCTATGGCTACACCTTC. This codes for CASTLGGVSYGYTF.

This clonotype was seen just once. The J gene is TRBJ1-2, the V gene TRBV7-3; possible D gene TRBD1, 6 bases. The germline gives CDR1 SGHTA, CDR2 FQGTGA. CDR3 length: 14 amino acids. V lost 1 base and J 5 bases, leaving 11 bases between the germline ends. CDR3 sequence (DNA): TGTGCCAGCAGCTTAAGGGGGGCCCGGTATGGCTACACCTTC. Translation gives CASSLRGARYGYTF.

This clonotype was picked up a small number of times. V and J are TRBV7-2 and TRBJ2-1, with TRBD1 identical over 10 bases. Trimming took 5 bases from V and 7 from J; bases not matched to a gene: 23. The germline CDR1 and CDR2 sequences are SGHTA and FQGNSA. CDR3 length: 20 residues. CDR3 sequence reads: CASSLRYQLPGQGSRNEQFF. For the CDR3, the DNA is TGTGCCAGCAGCCTACGCTACCAGTTACCGGGACAGGGGTCTCGGAATGAGCAGTTCTTC. Supplemented by reference TRBV7-2 and TRBJ2-1, the full variable domain reads GAGVSQSPSNKVTEKGKDVELRCDPISGHTALYWYRQSLGQGLEFLIYFQGNSAPDKSGLPSDRFSAERTGGSVSTLTIQRTQQEDSAVYLCASSLRYQLPGQGSRNEQFFGPGTRLTVL.

The chain joins TRBV12-3 or TRBV12-4 to TRBJ1-1, with D unresolved. The V and J ends lost 4 bases and 4 bases respectively, with 10 bases between them. The CDR3 spans 13 residues. Written as DNA, the CDR3 is TGTGCCAGCAGTTATGCTGGGATCACTGAAGCTTTCTTT. Protein: CASSYAGITEAFF.

This clonotype came up many times. The chain links TRBV2 to TRBJ2-1; 13 bases are a match to TRBD2. Germline-derived CDR1 and CDR2 are SNHLY and FYNNEI. V shed 1 base and J 13 bases; nucleotides not matched to a gene: 7. This CDR3 is built from 15 residues. The CDR3 region is CASSEEGLAGLGQFF. CDR3 in DNA: TGTGCCAGCAGTGAAGAGGGACTAGCGGGGTTGGGACAGTTCTTC.

CDR3 loop: CSAGQFQETQYF. The CDR3 nucleotides read TGCAGCGCCGGACAGTTCCAAGAGACCCAGTACTTC. The V and J genes are TRBV29-1 and TRBJ2-5; TRBD1 might be the D (6 bases). From germline, CDR1 is SQVTM and CDR2 ANQGSEA. This CDR3 region has 12 residues. V lost 7 bases, J lost 1 base, and 10 bases lay in between.

This chain connects TRBV15 to TRBJ2-3; no definite D call. Germline V CDR1 and CDR2: LNHNV, YYDKDF (reference sequence). The CDR3 runs to 17 residues. V lost 0 bases, J lost 0 bases, and 13 bases lay in between. CDR3 sequence (DNA): TGTGCCACCAGCAGAGATGGGGTTTTGGGTAGCACAGATACGCAGTATTTT. Amino acid sequence: CATSRDGVLGSTDTQYF.